Shown below are 8 T cell receptor beta chains from a single sample sequenced in a study of T cells in Graves' hyperthyroidism and ophthalmopathy. RNA transcripts yielded amplified TCR beta CDR3 regions. Using the HTBI primer set, a first-round RT-PCR was run on the TCR CDR3. TCRdb ran MiXCR on the multiplex PCR reads and lists one entry per CDR3 protein. The sample shows 450,000 to 700,000 distinct CDR3 sequences, around 42% of them seen only once. The sequencing sample was made of peripheral blood or thyroid tissue (not recorded which). These receptors came from a woman under 30 with Graves' hyperthyroidism.

This clonotype occurred many times. The chain carries TRBV6-5 and TRBJ2-2, with unresolved D. This CDR3 region has 11 residues. V lost 7 bases and J lost 2, with 2 bases in between. Germline loops: CDR1 MNHEY, CDR2 SVGAGI. The CDR3 sequence is CASTNTGELFF. In DNA form, the CDR3 reads TGTGCCAGCACAAACACCGGGGAGCTGTTTTTT.

This clonotype was observed at least ten times. V and J are TRBV9 and TRBJ1-1; a possible D gene is TRBD1 (6 bases). Trimming cost V 0 bases and J 0 bases, with 12 bases left between them. The CDR3 totals 16 residues. CDR1 and CDR2 from the germline V gene are SGDLS and YYNGEE. The CDR3: CASSVVGAQMNTEAFF. In DNA form, the CDR3 reads TGTGCCAGCAGCGTAGTGGGGGCCCAAATGAACACTGAAGCTTTCTTT. Based on the CDR3 plus reference TRBV9 and TRBJ1-1, the full variable domain is DSGVTQTPKHLITATGQRVTLRCSPRSGDLSVYWYQQSLDQGLQFLIQYYNGEERAKGNILERFSAQQFPDLHSELNLSSLELGDSALYFCASSVVGAQMNTEAFFGQGTRLTVV.

The chain couples TRBV7-9 to TRBJ2-2, with 9 bases matching TRBD1. CDR1 is SEHNR, CDR2 FQNEAQ, per germline (reference sequence). The CDR3 extends over 17 amino acids. J gave up 1 base and V 5 bases, and 8 bases lay outside the gene matches. The CDR3 DNA sequence: TGTGCCAGCAGCGCGCAATTGGACAGGGGGAACACCGGGGAGCTGTTTTTT. This sequence encodes CASSAQLDRGNTGELFF.

The chain combines TRBV29-1 with TRBJ2-5; 8 nucleotides agree with TRBD2. Germline V gene data show CDR1 as SQVTM and CDR2 as ANQGSEA. This CDR3 has 12 amino acids. Unmatched junction bases numbered 7, after V lost 8 bases and J lost 5 bases. CDR3 DNA: TGCAGCTCCTTAGCGGGAACGGAGACCCAGTACTTC. This translates into CSSLAGTETQYF.

The chain is built from TRBV2 and TRBJ2-7; 7 nucleotides align to TRBD1. The CDR3 has 14 residues. Germline loops: CDR1 SNHLY, CDR2 FYNNEI. V shed 3 bases, J shed 0 bases, and the junction held 2 bases outside the gene matches. CDR3 coding DNA: TGTGCCAGCAGTGACAGGGGGTTCTCCTACGAGCAGTACTTC. This codes for CASSDRGFSYEQYF.

This clonotype was counted at least ten times. The chain carries TRBV29-1 and TRBJ1-1; 7 bases fit TRBD1. There are 13 residues in the CDR3. Germline values: CDR1 SQVTM, CDR2 ANQGSEA. With V trimmed by 7 bases and J by 6 bases, 11 bases remained unmatched. CDR3 sequence: CSAETGSVAEAFF. CDR3 coding DNA: TGCAGCGCCGAGACAGGGAGTGTGGCTGAAGCTTTCTTT.

The V call is TRBV10-3, the J call TRBJ2-3, with 12 nucleotides matching TRBD2. With 5 bases clipped from V and 4 bases from J, the junction kept 4 bases outside the gene matches. The CDR3 has 15 residues. CDR1 and CDR2 from the germline V gene are ENHRY and SYGVKD. CDR3 in amino acids: CAISPTSGSSDTQYF. CDR3 DNA: TGTGCCATCAGTCCGACTAGCGGGAGTTCAGATACGCAGTATTTT.

In its sample, this clonotype was seen many times. The rearrangement uses TRBV2 and TRBJ2-7; 9 bases match TRBD2. Trimming at V came to 8 bases and at J to 12 bases, leaving 8 bases not matched to a gene. The CDR3 spans 11 residues. The germline V gene encodes CDR1 SNHLY and CDR2 FYNNEI. CDR3 DNA sequence: TGTGCCAGCTCTCAAGCGGGGGGACCGTACTTC. It yields the protein CASSQAGGPYF.